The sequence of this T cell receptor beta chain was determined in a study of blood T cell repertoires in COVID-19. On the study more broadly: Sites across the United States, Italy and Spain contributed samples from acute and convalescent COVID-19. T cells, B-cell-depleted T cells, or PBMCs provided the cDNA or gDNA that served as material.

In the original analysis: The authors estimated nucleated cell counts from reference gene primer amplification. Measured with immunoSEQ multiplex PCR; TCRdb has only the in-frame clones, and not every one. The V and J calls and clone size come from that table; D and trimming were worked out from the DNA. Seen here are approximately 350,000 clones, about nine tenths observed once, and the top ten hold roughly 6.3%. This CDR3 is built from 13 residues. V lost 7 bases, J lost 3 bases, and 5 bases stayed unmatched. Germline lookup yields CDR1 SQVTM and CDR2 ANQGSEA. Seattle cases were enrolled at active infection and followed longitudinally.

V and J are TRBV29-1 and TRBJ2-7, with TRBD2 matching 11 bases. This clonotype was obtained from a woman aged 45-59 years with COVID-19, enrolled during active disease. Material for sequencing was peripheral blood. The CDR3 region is CSARGTSGYEQYF. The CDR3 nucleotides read TGCAGCGCCCGTGGGACTAGCGGCTACGAGCAGTACTTC.